The clone carrying this T cell receptor beta chain was seen repeatedly, ten times or more. Sample time point: persistent/refractory GD, antithyroid drugs over 5 years with positive TRAb. Researchers made the TCR library from RNA that was extracted from PBMCs. The data were taken from a study of regulatory T cells in long-lasting Graves disease. CDR3 regions were amplified by Arm-PCR using iRepertoire HTBI primers to build TCR beta libraries. Via MiXCR, TCRdb re-called the multiplex PCR reads, giving one row per CDR3 protein. The profile covers more than 300,000 distinct CDR3 sequences, with around 20% appearing a single time and 25% to 35% taken by the ten largest. The clonotype was recovered from a female donor with Graves disease. Sample: peripheral blood mononuclear cells (PBMCs), taken when the disease was refractory, from a patient treated with antithyroid drugs.

The CDR3: CASSSRDPLYEQYF. The CDR3 DNA sequence: TGTGCCAGCAGTTCCCGGGATCCCCTGTACGAGCAGTACTTC. The V and J genes are TRBV6-5 and TRBJ2-7; D might be TRBD2 (5 bases). With 4 bases removed from V and 4 bases from J, the gap between germline ends came to 14 bases. In germline, CDR1 is MNHEY, CDR2 SVGAGI. The CDR3 is 14 residues long.